A selection of T cell receptor beta chains follows, all from one sample in a study of human T cells and chemical hapten exposure. TCRdb redid the calling of the RACE reads with MiXCR, one entry per CDR3 protein. Counted here are a few hundred thousand distinct CDR3 sequences, about 6% occurring once; the ten biggest clones make up around 6%. Specimen: whole blood, collected in connection with sensitization to the hapten diphenylcyclopropenone (DPC). These receptors were taken from a woman under 30 with alopecia areata. Some clones in this sample may be carry-over from other donors' samples. Each CDR3 is given with its conserved first and last residue. The D gene is left open where the match is weak. Rows may omit the clone size; those that give it use once, few, many or a size class.

clone_size	v_call	d_call	j_call	cdr3_aa	cdr3_nt
many	TRBV6-2/TRBV6-3	-	TRBJ2-7	CASRTWRSYEQYF	TGTGCCAGCAGGACCTGGCGGAGCTACGAGCAGTACTTC
-	TRBV7-9	-	TRBJ2-3	CASSSGTTDTQYF	TGTGCCAGCAGCTCCGGAACCACAGATACGCAGTATTTT
many	TRBV6-2/TRBV6-3	-	TRBJ2-3	CASGRADTQYF	TGTGCCAGCGGGCGCGCAGATACGCAGTATTTT
many	TRBV29-1	-	TRBJ1-1	CSAVQGMNTEAFF	TGCAGCGCTGTTCAGGGGATGAACACTGAAGCTTTCTTT
-	TRBV6-5	TRBD1	TRBJ2-3	CASSAGQAGGDTQYF	TGTGCCAGCAGTGCCGGACAGGCTGGAGGAGATACGCAGTATTTT
many	TRBV5-5	-	TRBJ2-2	CASSLGGSNTGELFF	TGTGCCAGCAGCTTGGGAGGATCTAACACCGGGGAGCTGTTTTTT
many	TRBV6-1	-	TRBJ1-5	CASSVRETRQPQHF	TGTGCCAGCAGCGTCAGGGAAACACGGCAGCCCCAGCATTTT
many	TRBV24-1	TRBD1	TRBJ1-5	CATSDRWDSNYSNQPQHF	TGTGCCACCAGTGACCGTTGGGACAGCAATTATAGCAATCAGCCCCAGCATTTT
many	TRBV5-1	-	TRBJ2-3	CASSLAGGSSTDTQYF	TGTGCCAGCAGCTTGGCCGGAGGATCTAGCACAGATACGCAGTATTTT
-	TRBV5-1	TRBD1	TRBJ1-3	CASSLAVGTAGNTIYF	TGCGCCAGCAGCTTGGCAGTCGGGACAGCTGGAAACACCATATATTTT